This T cell receptor (beta chain) was sequenced in a study of blood T cell repertoires in COVID-19. Overall study context: T cells, B-cell-depleted T cells, or PBMCs provided the cDNA or gDNA that served as material.

Profiling relied on immunoSEQ multiplex PCR, and the TCRdb table lists in-frame clones only, not all of them. The data contain roughly 330,000 clones, approximately 90% of them singletons. The CDR3 totals 16 residues. Germline V lookup: CDR1 MNHNS, CDR2 SASEGT. The V and J ends lost 1 base and 0 bases respectively, with 13 bases between them. The table lists this clone with a few counts. Seattle participants joined during active infection and were tracked over time. This TCR was recovered from a man under 40 with COVID-19, enrolled during active disease. This chain joins TRBV6-1 and TRBJ2-7; tentatively, D is TRBD1 (5 bases). Specimen: peripheral blood. The CDR3 protein is CASSEVWGRSSYEQYF. The CDR3 region has the DNA TGTGCCAGCAGTGAAGTGTGGGGCAGGAGCTCCTACGAGCAGTACTTC.